This TCR beta chain is drawn from a study of neoadjuvant anti-PD-1 for oral cavity cancer. The data were produced by immunoSEQ multiplex PCR, yet TCRdb's version contains in-frame clones alone and is incomplete. The sample has around 65,000 clones, approximately 87% seen once. Documented time point: after neoadjuvant nivolumab, at surgical resection. Trimming removed 4 bases from V and 1 base from J, with 10 bases in between. Germline V gives CDR1 SGHDN, CDR2 FVKESK. The CDR3 is made up of 14 amino acids. This TCR derives from a person aged 40 to 85 with oral cavity squamous cell carcinoma. The V and J genes are TRBV14 and TRBJ1-2, with TRBD1 as a possible D gene (5 bases). The sequenced sample was PBMCs, obtained after nivolumab (anti-PD-1) treatment. CDR3 residues: CASSPGRHNYGYTF. CDR3 DNA: TGTGCCAGCAGCCCGGGGCGGCATAACTATGGCTACACCTTC.